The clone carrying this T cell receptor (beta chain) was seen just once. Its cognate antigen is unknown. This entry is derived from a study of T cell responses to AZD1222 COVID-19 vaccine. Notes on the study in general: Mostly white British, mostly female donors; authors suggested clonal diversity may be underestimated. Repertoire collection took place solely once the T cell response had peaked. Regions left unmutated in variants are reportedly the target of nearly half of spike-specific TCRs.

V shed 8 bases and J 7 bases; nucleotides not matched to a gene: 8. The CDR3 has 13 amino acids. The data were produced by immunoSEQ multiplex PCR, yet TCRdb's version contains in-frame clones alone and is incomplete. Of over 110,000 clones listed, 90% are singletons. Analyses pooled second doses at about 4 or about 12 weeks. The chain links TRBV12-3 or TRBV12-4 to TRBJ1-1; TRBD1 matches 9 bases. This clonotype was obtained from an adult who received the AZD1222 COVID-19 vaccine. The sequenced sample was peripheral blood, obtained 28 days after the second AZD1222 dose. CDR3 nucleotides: TGTGCCAGCGGTGACAGGGGGTCTAGTGAAGCTTTCTTT. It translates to CASGDRGSSEAFF.